A single TCR beta chain is shown here with its context. Its cognate antigen has yet to be identified. Base quality data are lacking; no much larger clone is found one base away. The entry originates in a study of shared clonotypes between healthy human individuals (dated by TCRdb to the early 2020s). About the full investigation: The cohort included three men and two women between 18 and 49 years of age. To increase sequencing depth and limit assay-specific biases, TCR repertoire library preparation and sequencing were carried out by different laboratories using diverse techniques. Each donor's leukapheresis produced roughly between about 0.8 and 8.9 billion PBMCs. To estimate repertoire size and how much clonotypes are shared between individuals, the study performed deep sequencing of blood TCR repertoires from five healthy adults.

Donors were healthy HIV-negative adults with no recently reported acute infections or vaccinations. Only Caucasian adults living in Nashville, Tennessee, USA were represented among the donors. For unsorted samples, approximately 84 million PBMCs were counted, and genomic DNA was extracted using the QIAamp DNA Blood Mini kit. Blood was collected by leukapheresis, and PBMCs were isolated by Ficoll-Histopaque density gradient centrifugation and then cryopreserved in liquid nitrogen vapor phase. As encoded in the germline V gene, CDR1 is SGHTA while CDR2 is FQGTGA. The CDR3 covers 15 residues, taking in both the cysteine and the phenylalanine. Of the read, only the CDR3 DNA is kept; its 45 bases are in frame from base 1. At the junction V is shortened by 5 bases and J by 2 bases, with 10 bases in between. Findings and caveats that apply to the study as a whole: Pairwise subsampling indicated that sequencing depth was expected to affect the degree of clonotype sharing among donors. The small number of donors limited the genetic and exposure-history diversity represented. Sampling was restricted to blood, and TCR repertoires in tissues likely differ from the TCR repertoires found in blood.

Using the deep immunoSEQ assay, TCR CDR3 regions were amplified from genomic DNA by multiplex PCR. Extracted genomic DNA from each cell subset was spread evenly across all wells of several immunoSEQ 96-well plates, with each plate serving as a replicate. For unsorted PBMC, about 300 ng of genomic DNA, equivalent to around 30,000 T cell genomes, went into each replicate PCR. Ten immunoSEQ deep assay plates were used to sequence the unsorted PBMC genomic DNA. The purified libraries were quantified using a Qubit 3.0 fluorometer, sized with a Bioanalyzer 2100, and then quantified again using the KAPA Library Quantification kit. Every immunoSEQ 96-well plate was sequenced on a dedicated single-read 150-cycle Illumina NextSeq 550 flow cell. As for the authors' bioinformatics: Because the immunoSEQ output included only junctional sequences and no quality scores, the filtering could not be the same as the filtering used for full-length reads. To assign V/J genes and CDR3, sequences were annotated against IMGT germline references using PyIR, a Python wrapper for IgBLAST v1.9. Reads were removed for weak V/J assignments (E-value above 1e-6), missing CDR3, stop codons, out-of-frame junctions, or ambiguous translated residues. A V3J clonotype was defined by an identical inferred V gene, J gene, and CDR3 amino acid sequence. Percentage overlap between repertoires was calculated by dividing the number of shared unique clonotypes by the size of the smaller repertoire. Richness of each repertoire was evaluated using RTK rarefaction, the Chao1 estimator, and Recon v2.1 estimates of unobserved clonotypes. TCRdb mirrors the immuneACCESS table, restricted to in-frame sequences. Some clones are absent from its copies; in checked studies, under half trace to an unresolved V gene, and the reason for the others is unknown. That table furnishes V, J and clone size, whereas the DNA furnished D and trimming. The sample table holds about 480,000 clones, of which about three quarters were seen once. The top ten hold roughly an eighth of the sample.

Sequenced material: PBMCs. This receptor was identified in a woman aged 40-49 years in good health. Some clones in this sample may be carry-over from other donors' samples. The receptor chain draws on TRBV7-3 and TRBJ2-6; a weak D assignment points to TRBD1 (6 bases agree). The CDR3 corresponds to CASSPRQAGANVLTF. The DNA sequence is as follows: TGTGCCAGCAGCCCAAGACAGGCTGGGGCCAACGTCCTGACTTTC.